This paragraph reports one T cell receptor beta chain. This clonotype showed up many times. Its specific antigen is unknown. The input lacks base qualities; no much larger clone sits a single base away. This sample was included in a study of response to subunit inactivated influenza vaccine (dated by TCRdb to the late 2010s). About the full investigation: To follow how T cells responded to a trivalent subunit inactivated influenza vaccine, the researchers relied on deep quantitative profiling of the T cell receptor repertoire. General conclusions and limits of the study: The authors suggested that each seasonal influenza vaccination may recruit only a limited number of new T cells.

The CDR3 has 13 amino acids, counting the end cysteine and phenylalanine. Just CDR3 DNA is preserved here, 39 bases in frame from base 1. The germline V gene sets CDR1 to MGHRA and CDR2 to YSYEKL. V was cut back by 4 bases and J by 9 bases, leaving a gap of 13 bases between them. Receptor amplification or capture employed RT-PCR. TCRdb records Illumina HiSeq 2500 as the sequencer. TCRdb reprocessing: public reads trimmed at Q25 with fastp, clones called with MiXCR, in-frame beta chains kept. Under each unique CDR3 protein, matching rows form one entry showing the most common genes and DNA. The sample table lists about 540,000 distinct CDR3 sequences, less than 25% of them with a count of one. Approximately 3% of the sample rests with the top ten. These data were likewise used in another study, on T cells expressing NK-cell markers. Drawing on the second study: TCR beta cDNA libraries were made by 5'RACE template switching that added a universal primer site and unique molecular identifiers. In sorted CD3+CD56+NKG2C+, CD3+CD56+NKG2C- and CD3+CD56-NKG2C+ T-cell subsets from roughly 8 donors, TCR beta-chain repertoires were profiled. Among the eight sequenced donors, only one was HCMV-seronegative, while the other seven were HCMV-seropositive. To restrict sorting to alphabetaTCR-expressing T cells, an anti-gammadeltaTCR antibody was added in several experiments. In a handful of donors, the dominant CD3+CD56+NKG2C+ clonotypes ranked among the top 10 CD8+ clonotypes, making up 1.0-7.0% of CD8+ T cells. Those dominant clonotypes were again the most abundant among CD3+CD56-NKG2C+ cells in a few donors, at about 25-60.1%. Whether the expanded NKG2C-expressing T cell clones were specific for HCMV antigens was left unclear. All eight donors whose samples were sequenced were randomly selected healthy volunteers, three of them men and five women. To determine HCMV serostatus, a commercial ELISA kit was used to detect HCMV-specific IgG in serum. Peripheral blood mononuclear cells were isolated from blood by Ficoll density gradient centrifugation. CD4+ and CD8+ T cells were isolated from PBMC by magnetic immunoseparation with Miltenyi isolation kits. cDNA synthesis was primed from the TCR beta constant segment and was followed by two successive PCR amplification steps. Illumina HiSeq 2000/2500, MiSeq or NextSeq was used to sequence libraries as 2 x 150 bp reads. MIGEC handled demultiplexing of the reads and grouping by UMI, while MiTCR was used to assemble and quantify clonotypes. To remove erroneous sequences, TCR cDNA sequences were retained only when supported by two or more reads. The tcR package was used for downstream repertoire analysis, with clonotypes matched between fractions based on CDR3 nucleotide sequence plus V segment. VDJmatch was used to annotate antigen specificity against VDJdb, with one amino acid substitution in CDR3 permitted.

The clonotype was recovered from a middle-aged man who received an inactivated influenza vaccine. Donor details come from another sample of the same person, matched by shared clones. The source material was CD4+ T cells sorted from PBMCs, sampled 11 to 12 days after vaccination. The chain employs TRBV4-1 and TRBJ1-5, with no confidently assigned D gene. The sequenced DNA is TGCGCCAGCAGCCCTGACCCCCGGCGGCCCCAGCATTTT. This gives the protein CASSPDPRRPQHF.